This T cell receptor beta chain was sequenced for a study of blood T cells in healthy people across ages. Using a J-beta primer mix together with a sample-barcoded 5' primer, a second PCR was run for about 6 to 11 cycles. TCRdb fed the 5' RACE reads into MiXCR, producing one record per CDR3 protein. The sample contains around 1,900,000 distinct CDR3 sequences, 30% to 40% of which appear only once. This CDR3 is built from 19 residues. Unmatched junction bases numbered 10, after V lost 0 bases and J lost 7 bases. Per the germline V gene, CDR1 is SGHTA and CDR2 is FQGNSA. Only a few counts were recorded for this clonotype.

The TCR comes from a human donor in good health. Sequences were obtained from blood. V and J are TRBV7-2 and TRBJ2-1; TRBD2 agrees at 15 bases. The CDR3 spells CASSLASDWTSGGVNEQFF. DNA for the CDR3: TGTGCCAGCAGCTTAGCCTCGGACTGGACTAGCGGGGGGGTAAATGAGCAGTTCTTC.